Sequencing of this T cell receptor beta chain was carried out in a study of control samples from healthy donors and cancer patients. The table came from immunoSEQ multiplex PCR; TCRdb's copy has only in-frame clones and leaves some out. The data hold 130,000 or so clones, with about 88% observed a single time. The sequence came from a man aged 50 to 60 in good health. The sequencing input was blood.

The CDR3 sequence is CASSDWGTRNTEAFF. The CDR3 bases are TGTGCCAGCAGTGATTGGGGGACGAGGAACACTGAAGCTTTCTTT. The chain is built from TRBV25-1 and TRBJ1-1; possible D gene TRBD1, 5 bases. Trimming left V 3 bases short and J 1 base short, with 12 bases between. Germline lookup yields CDR1 MGHDK and CDR2 SYGVNS. The CDR3 contains 15 residues.